Listed here are 27 T cell receptor beta chains from one sample, sequenced in a study of intratumoral heterogeneity in liver cancer. Here immunoSEQ multiplex PCR was the method, and the copy in TCRdb shows in-frame clones only, minus some. This sample has about 20,000 clones, with 73% found just once. Here the sequenced sample was tumor-adjacent normal tissue, taken before any cancer treatment. The receptor set was obtained from a woman aged 70-85 years with hepatocellular carcinoma.

This chain uses TRBV2 with TRBJ2-3; D might be TRBD1 or TRBD2, each matching 5 bases. V lost 4 bases to trimming and J lost 0 bases, with 8 bases between them. The germline gives CDR1 SNHLY, CDR2 FYNNEI. CDR3 length equals 14 residues. The CDR3 DNA is TGTGCCAGCAGTGTCCGGGACAGCACAGATACGCAGTATTTT. As protein: CASSVRDSTDTQYF.

This clone was seen a handful of times. The rearrangement uses TRBV28 and TRBJ1-4; D is possibly TRBD1 (5 bases). The CDR3 is 15 amino acids. V was pared by 3 bases and J by 5 bases, with 13 bases between. Looked up from germline, CDR1 is MDHEN and CDR2 is SYDVKM. CDR3 nucleotide sequence: TGTGCCAGCAGTTTCCCGGCAGGGCAGAATGAAAAACTGTTTTTT. Residues: CASSFPAGQNEKLFF.

This clone appeared a single time. V is TRBV7-2 and J is TRBJ2-1; TRBD2 matches 13 bases. CDR3 size: 16 residues. Germline trimming cut 3 bases from V and 12 bases from J; bases unmatched to any gene: 11. Germline CDR1 is SGHTA and CDR2 is FQGNSA. CDR3 nucleotide sequence: TGTGCCAGCAGCTTGACCGGGACTAGCGGGACTAGATCGCAGTTCTTC. Translation gives CASSLTGTSGTRSQFF.

This clone occurred once. The chain joins TRBV27 to TRBJ2-2, with TRBD2 identical over 10 bases. The germline gives CDR1 MNHEY, CDR2 SMNVEV (reference sequence). The CDR3 spans 16 residues. The J segment lost 7 bases and the V segment lost 3 bases, leaving 8 bases of the junction unmatched. The CDR3 protein is CASSFAAGGTSGELFF. DNA for the CDR3: TGTGCCAGCAGTTTTGCAGCGGGAGGGACGAGCGGGGAGCTGTTTTTT.

The table lists this clone with a few counts. The chain uses TRBV7-9 and TRBJ2-5; the D gene could be TRBD1 or TRBD2 (5 bases each). The length of the CDR3 is 14 residues. In germline, CDR1 is SEHNR, CDR2 FQNEAQ (reference sequence). V was clipped by 1 base and J by 1 base, with 7 bases between them. The CDR3 sequence: CASSLVGTQETQYF. Written as DNA, the CDR3 is TGTGCCAGCAGCTTAGTGGGGACCCAAGAGACCCAGTACTTC.

The chain couples TRBV20-1 to TRBJ2-3, with 8 bases fitting TRBD2. Germline trimming cut 3 bases from V and 8 bases from J; bases unmatched to any gene: 10. The CDR3 is 14 amino acids. Germline V gives CDR1 DFQATT, CDR2 SNEGSKA (reference sequence). The CDR3 bases are TGCAGTGCTAGTGGTGGCGGGAGGTATGGTACGCAGTATTTT. Amino acid sequence: CSASGGGRYGTQYF.

The chain employs TRBV10-3 and TRBJ2-5, with TRBD2 matching over 11 bases. V gave up 4 bases and J gave up 7 bases; unmatched junction bases: 11. CDR3 size: 16 residues. Germline assignment: CDR1 ENHRY and CDR2 SYGVKD. The CDR3 sequence: CAISGGTSGPVGTQYF. The DNA for the CDR3 is TGTGCCATCAGTGGCGGGACTAGCGGTCCGGTTGGGACCCAGTACTTC.

The CDR3, as DNA: TGCAGCGTTTTGACAGGGGGCTGGAGTCAGCCCCAGCATTTT. This translates into CSVLTGGWSQPQHF. This chain joins TRBV29-1 and TRBJ1-5, with 10 bases aligning to TRBD1. The CDR3 has 14 residues. After removal of 5 bases from V and 6 bases from J, the junction contained 7 bases not matched to a gene. Germline V gene lookup returns CDR1 SQVTM and CDR2 ANQGSEA.

V gene TRBV30 combines with J gene TRBJ1-2; TRBD1 is a possible D gene (5 bases). The CDR3 is 11 amino acids. CDR1 is GTSNPN, CDR2 SVGIG, per germline (reference sequence). Trimming took 6 bases from V and 6 from J, leaving 11 bases between them. The CDR3 DNA reads TGTGCCTGCTCAGGGTGGGATGGCTACACCTTC. It yields the protein CACSGWDGYTF.

Worth noting for this clone: This CDR3 is also generated by other DNA sequences in the sample. CDR3 coding DNA: TGTGCCATCAGTGATGACAGGGAGGGCGAAAAACTGTTTTTT. It is translated as CAISDDREGEKLFF. The chain has TRBV10-3 and TRBJ1-4, with 7 positions matching TRBD1. V shed 3 bases, J shed 8 bases, and the junction held 6 bases outside the gene matches. CDR1 ENHRY and CDR2 SYGVKD come from the germline V gene. The CDR3 length is 14 residues.

The rearrangement joins TRBV6-4 to TRBJ2-1, with TRBD2 identical over 7 bases. The CDR3 totals 16 residues. CDR1 and CDR2 (germline): MRHNA, SNTAGT. V dropped 3 bases and J dropped 1; count of bases not matched to a gene: 6. CDR3 residues: CASSEGGVKSYNEQFF. The CDR3 DNA follows: TGTGCCAGCAGTGAGGGGGGGGTTAAATCCTACAATGAGCAGTTCTTC.

The V gene is TRBV5-1, the J gene TRBJ2-1; 8 nucleotides align to TRBD1. Germline-derived CDR1 and CDR2 are SGHRS and YFSETQ. Trimming removed 0 bases from V and 9 bases from J; junction bases left unmatched: 8. CDR3 size: 15 residues. Written as DNA, the CDR3 is TGCGCCAGCAGCTTGGCAGGGGGCTGGGAGACTGAGCAGTTCTTC. Residues: CASSLAGGWETEQFF.

This rearrangement joins TRBV10-1 to TRBJ2-7, with a tentative D call TRBD2 (5 bases). V was trimmed by 6 bases and J by 3 bases, leaving 15 bases between them. CDR1 WNHNN and CDR2 SYGVQD come from the germline V gene (reference sequence). CDR3 length: 14 residues. CDR3 loop: CASSPKVGSYEQYF. For the CDR3, the DNA is TGCGCCAGCAGCCCCAAGGTTGGGAGCTACGAGCAGTACTTC.

This chain links TRBV6-5 with TRBJ2-7; D gene unclear. Trimming left V 0 bases short and J 0 bases short, with 6 bases between. Germline values: CDR1 MNHEY, CDR2 SVGAGI. This CDR3 is built from 14 residues. In DNA form, the CDR3 reads TGTGCCAGCAGTTACTCGGGATTCTCCTACGAGCAGTACTTC. It specifies CASSYSGFSYEQYF.

A single count supports this clone. The V gene is TRBV7-6, the J gene TRBJ2-2; 12 bases are a match to TRBD2. Germline trimming cut 3 bases from V and 4 bases from J; bases unmatched to any gene: 6. Germline V gene data show CDR1 as SGHVS and CDR2 as FNYEAQ. The CDR3 is 17 amino acids. CDR3 DNA: TGTGCCAGCAGCTTCTCTAGCGGGAGGGCCGGCACCGGGGAGCTGTTTTTT. Its protein is CASSFSSGRAGTGELFF.

The chain employs TRBV2 and TRBJ1-1; tentatively, D is TRBD1 (5 bases). The CDR3 contains 15 residues. Trimming stripped 3 bases from V and 1 base from J, with 12 bases between. CDR1 SNHLY and CDR2 FYNNEI come from the germline V gene. CDR3 nucleotides: TGTGCCAGCAGTGACGAAGGACAATCGAACACTGAAGCTTTCTTT. Translated, it gives CASSDEGQSNTEAFF.

V usage is TRBV24-1 and J usage is TRBJ2-3; D remains unclear. CDR3 length: 14 residues. The germline V gene encodes CDR1 KGHDR and CDR2 SFDVKD. The V end was cut by 4 bases, the J end by 2 bases, with 9 bases between. The CDR3 protein is CATSEGGNTDTQYF. For the CDR3, the DNA is TGTGCCACCAGTGAGGGCGGAAACACAGATACGCAGTATTTT.

This clone was counted once. This chain connects TRBV28 to TRBJ2-2; D ambiguous. Germline V gene data show CDR1 as MDHEN and CDR2 as SYDVKM. The CDR3 length is 14 residues. Trimming shortened V by 3 bases and J by 9 bases, and 14 bases separated the two germline ends. The CDR3 reads CASSFRAPVRELFF. CDR3 DNA sequence: TGTGCCAGCAGTTTCCGAGCCCCGGTCCGGGAGCTGTTTTTT.

This clone was counted between two and nine times. This chain links TRBV9 with TRBJ1-1; no clear D gene. This CDR3 has 15 amino acids. CDR1 SGDLS and CDR2 YYNGEE come from the germline V gene. V was clipped by 4 bases and J by 1 base, with 14 bases between them. The CDR3 region has the DNA TGTGCCAGCAGCCCAGGCCCGGCAAGGAACACTGAAGCTTTCTTT. Protein: CASSPGPARNTEAFF.

This clone came up once. J is TRBJ2-2 and V is TRBV5-1, with a possible D match to TRBD1 (6 bases). V was cut by 4 bases and J by 2 bases, with 9 bases left in between. The CDR3 spans 14 residues. Per germline, CDR1 SGHRS and CDR2 YFSETQ. As DNA, the CDR3 is TGCGCCAGCAGCGCGGACAGCAACACCGGGGAGCTGTTTTTT. Protein: CASSADSNTGELFF.

The genes are TRBV5-4 and TRBJ1-4; 10 bases agree with TRBD1. Germline V gene sequence: CDR1 SGHNT, CDR2 YYREEE (reference sequence). The CDR3 loop spans 16 amino acids. Trimming cost V 3 bases and J 7 bases; bases outside gene matches: 9. The CDR3 bases are TGTGCCAGCAGCTCGAGCTTACGGACAGGGGGTGAAAAACTGTTTTTT. It is translated as CASSSSLRTGGEKLFF. Full variable domain (rest looked up from reference TRBV5-4 and TRBJ1-4): ETGVTQSPTHLIKTRGQQVTLRCSSQSGHNTVSWYQQALGQGPQFIFQYYREEENGRGNFPPRFSGLQFPNYSSELNVNALELDDSALYLCASSSSLRTGGEKLFFGSGTQLSVL.

CDR3 bases: TGTGCCAGCAGCTTAGCGGTCCTAGTTGAGGGGGCGAGGTCCTACGAGCAGTACTTC. Its translation is CASSLAVLVEGARSYEQYF. The chain couples TRBV7-8 to TRBJ2-7, with TRBD1 identical over 7 bases. From germline, CDR1 is SGHVS and CDR2 FQNEAQ. J was trimmed by 1 base and V by 0 bases; bases with no gene match: 15. CDR3 size: 19 residues.

This chain connects TRBV28 to TRBJ2-7, with D perhaps being TRBD1 or TRBD2 (5 bases each). Germline CDR1 is MDHEN and CDR2 is SYDVKM. The CDR3 extends over 15 amino acids. V shed 5 bases and J shed 3 bases, with 17 bases lying between them. CDR3 amino acids: CASSPHGDGYYEQYF. CDR3 in DNA: TGTGCCAGCAGTCCCCATGGGGACGGATACTACGAGCAGTACTTC.

This clone is labeled as medium-sized. The chain uses TRBV5-4 and TRBJ2-3; D not certain. The CDR3 consists of 13 residues. Germline assignment: CDR1 SGHNT and CDR2 YYREEE (reference sequence). The germline V and J ends were trimmed by 7 bases and 4 bases, with 13 bases remaining between them. CDR3 nucleotide sequence: TGTGCCAGCGGGATAGAATCCGCAGATACGCAGTATTTT. Protein sequence: CASGIESADTQYF.

The chain recombines TRBV19 with TRBJ2-3; D perhaps matches TRBD2 (6 bases). Trimming shortened V by 8 bases and J by 4 bases, and 10 bases separated the two germline ends. Per the germline V gene, CDR1 is LNHDA and CDR2 is SQIVND (reference sequence). The CDR3 is 12 amino acids. The CDR3 region has the DNA TGTGCCAGTCGACTAGGAGCAGATACGCAGTATTTT. Translation gives CASRLGADTQYF.

The J gene is TRBJ1-6, the V gene TRBV6-5; D remains ambiguous. Trimming removed 8 bases from V and 8 bases from J, with 10 bases in between. The CDR3 covers 12 residues. CDR1 and CDR2 from the germline V gene are MNHEY and SVGAGI. The DNA for the CDR3 is TGTGCCAGCGGCGGTTTGGATTCACCCCTCCACTTT. This sequence encodes CASGGLDSPLHF.

The chain combines TRBV19 with TRBJ1-6; weak D call: TRBD1 (6 bases). The germline V gene encodes CDR1 LNHDA and CDR2 SQIVND (reference sequence). This CDR3 is 12 amino acids long. With 10 bases removed from V and 6 bases from J, the gap between germline ends came to 10 bases. The CDR3 protein is CATRTANSPLHF. The CDR3 coding sequence is TGTGCCACAAGGACAGCTAATTCACCCCTCCACTTT.